This TCR beta chain was sequenced during a study of blood T cell repertoires in COVID-19. Study-level background: Whether acute or convalescent, the COVID-19 samples came from the United States, Italy and Spain. Nucleic acid was either cDNA or gDNA, and it came from T cells, B-cell-depleted T cells, or PBMCs.

The germline CDR1 and CDR2 sequences are SGHAT and FQNNGV. This CDR3 region has 16 residues. Germline trimming cut 2 bases from V and 6 bases from J; bases unmatched to any gene: 4. In the source study's methods: Cell counts per sample came from amplifying reference gene primers. Assay: immunoSEQ multiplex PCR; the TCRdb copy retains only in-frame clones and omits some. From that table come the V and J calls and clone size; the DNA was used to work out D and trimming. Altogether about 60,000 clones are present, over 75% being singletons, with the ten largest covering roughly 3.5%. This receptor was taken from a man over 45 with active COVID-19. The sequenced sample was peripheral blood. The V call is TRBV11-2, the J call TRBJ2-2; TRBD2 matches 12 bases. The CDR3: CASSLLAGGPAGELFF. CDR3 nucleotides: TGTGCCAGCAGCTTACTAGCGGGGGGGCCGGCCGGGGAGCTGTTTTTT.